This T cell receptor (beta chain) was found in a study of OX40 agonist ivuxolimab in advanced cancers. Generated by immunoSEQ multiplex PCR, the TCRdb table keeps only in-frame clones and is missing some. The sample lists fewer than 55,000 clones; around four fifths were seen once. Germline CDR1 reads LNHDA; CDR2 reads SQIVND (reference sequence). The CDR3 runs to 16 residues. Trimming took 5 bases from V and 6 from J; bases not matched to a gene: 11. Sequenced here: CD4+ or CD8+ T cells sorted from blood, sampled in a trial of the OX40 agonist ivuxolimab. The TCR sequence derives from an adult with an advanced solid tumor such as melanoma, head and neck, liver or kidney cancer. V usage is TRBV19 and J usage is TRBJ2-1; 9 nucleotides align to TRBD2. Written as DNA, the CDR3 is TGTGCCAGTAGTCTTAGCGGGGGTACGCAGGTCAATGAGCAGTTCTTC. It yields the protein CASSLSGGTQVNEQFF.